This T cell receptor (beta chain) derives from a study of vaccination and CD4 T cells after COVID-19. Study information: Vaccination of participants consisted of two doses of either BNT162b2 or mRNA-1273 vaccine.

Treatment: approximately 11-day PBMC culture with coronavirus spike peptide pools or control peptides (ViraFEST assay). Comment on this clonotype: No antigen is known for it.

General study results and limits: Looking at convalescent patients, a median roughly 83% of reactive clones were present only post-vaccination.

V was cut by 6 bases and J by 1 base, with 12 bases left in between. The germline gives CDR1 ENHRY, CDR2 SYGVKD. The CDR3 has 14 residues. Cultured CD4+ T-cell DNA underwent Oncomine TCR Beta short-read sequencing. Genomic DNA was drawn out of CD4+ T cells grown in culture. TCRdb re-called the PCR reads through MiXCR, storing one row per CDR3 protein. The sample lists 20,000 to 25,000 distinct CDR3 sequences, 35% to 40% seen once, with 5% in the top ten. Sequenced here: CD4+ T cells from blood, cultured in vitro, sampled before SARS-CoV-2 vaccination. The chain uses TRBV10-3 and TRBJ1-1; D not certain. The source is a human donor who had recovered from COVID-19. As DNA, the CDR3 is TGTGCCATCAGCGGAGGGTGGGCGAACACTGAAGCTTTCTTT. Translation gives CAISGGWANTEAFF.